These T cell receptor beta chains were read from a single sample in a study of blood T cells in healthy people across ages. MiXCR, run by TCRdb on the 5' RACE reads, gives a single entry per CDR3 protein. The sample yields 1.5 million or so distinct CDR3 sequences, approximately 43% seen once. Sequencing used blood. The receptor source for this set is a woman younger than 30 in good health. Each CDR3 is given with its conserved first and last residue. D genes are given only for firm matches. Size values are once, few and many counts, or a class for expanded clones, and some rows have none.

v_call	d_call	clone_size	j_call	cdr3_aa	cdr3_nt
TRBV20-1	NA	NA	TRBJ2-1	CSAPPRPSYNEQFF	TGCAGTGCCCCCCCTCGTCCTTCCTACAATGAGCAGTTCTTC
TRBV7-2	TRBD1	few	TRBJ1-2	CASSLRNFRIGGADYGYTF	TGTGCCAGCAGCCTTCGGAATTTCCGAATAGGGGGCGCGGACTATGGCTACACCTTC
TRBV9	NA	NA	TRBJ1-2	CASSAHDVLMGGYTF	TGTGCCAGCAGCGCCCACGATGTGCTAATGGGTGGCTACACCTTC
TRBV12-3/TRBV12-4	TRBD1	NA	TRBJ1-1	CASTGGQINTEAFF	TGTGCCAGCACCGGGGGACAGATCAACACTGAAGCTTTCTTT
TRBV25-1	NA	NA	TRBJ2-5	CASTPYGATRAQYF	TGTGCCAGCACCCCGTATGGGGCCACCCGGGCCCAGTACTTC
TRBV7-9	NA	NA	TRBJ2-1	CASSLMSNNEQFF	TGTGCCAGCAGCTTAATGTCTAACAATGAGCAGTTCTTC
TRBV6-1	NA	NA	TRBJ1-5	CASSEGWAGNQPQHF	TGTGCCAGCAGTGAAGGGTGGGCAGGGAATCAGCCCCAGCATTTT
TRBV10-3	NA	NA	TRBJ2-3	CAISEYSDTQYF	TGTGCCATCAGTGAGTACTCAGATACGCAGTATTTT
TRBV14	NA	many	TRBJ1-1	CASSLRVGTEAFF	TGTGCCAGCAGCCTCCGGGTGGGCACTGAAGCTTTCTTT
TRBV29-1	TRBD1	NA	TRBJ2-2	CSVPAGTEGDTGELFF	TGCAGCGTTCCGGCCGGGACAGAGGGGGACACCGGGGAGCTGTTTTTT
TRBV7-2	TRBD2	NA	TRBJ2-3	CASSSPQYSSGSRSDTQYF	TGTGCCAGCAGCTCCCCTCAATACTCTAGCGGGAGTCGGTCAGATACGCAGTATTTT
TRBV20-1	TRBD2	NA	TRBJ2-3	CSAMREEGDTQYF	TGCAGTGCTATGCGGGAGGAAGGTGATACGCAGTATTTT
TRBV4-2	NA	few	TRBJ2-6	CASSTKTGSPGANVLTF	TGTGCCAGCAGCACTAAGACAGGATCCCCTGGGGCCAACGTCCTGACTTTC
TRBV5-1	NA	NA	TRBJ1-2	CASHRDNYGYTF	TGCGCCAGCCACAGGGATAACTATGGCTACACCTTC
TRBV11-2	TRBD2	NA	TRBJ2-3	CASSSILAGARTDTQYF	TGTGCCAGCAGCTCAATACTAGCGGGGGCCCGCACAGATACGCAGTATTTT
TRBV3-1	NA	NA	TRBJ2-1	CASSQEPLFSSYNEQFF	TGTGCCAGCAGCCAAGAGCCTTTATTCAGCTCCTACAATGAGCAGTTCTTC
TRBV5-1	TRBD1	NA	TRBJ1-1	CASSPSGGAEAFF	TGCGCCAGCAGCCCCTCAGGGGGAGCTGAAGCTTTCTTT
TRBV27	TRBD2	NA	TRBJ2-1	CASSSGTRGYNEQFF	TGTGCCAGCAGTTCCGGGACTAGGGGATACAATGAGCAGTTCTTC
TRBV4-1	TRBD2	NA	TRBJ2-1	CASSQERRGSDEQFF	TGCGCCAGCAGCCAAGAAAGGCGGGGGAGCGATGAGCAGTTCTTC
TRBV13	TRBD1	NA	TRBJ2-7	CASSNTGGSYNEQYF	TGTGCCAGCAGCAACACAGGGGGATCCTACAATGAGCAGTACTTC
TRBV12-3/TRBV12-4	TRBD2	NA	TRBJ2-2	CASSGGLAGNTGELFF	TGTGCCAGCAGTGGGGGACTAGCGGGGAACACCGGGGAGCTGTTTTTT
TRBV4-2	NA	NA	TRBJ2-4	CASSPGISYKQYF	TGTGCCAGCAGCCCCGGGATCTCCTACAAGCAGTACTTC
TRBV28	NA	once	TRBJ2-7	CASARRGMVREQYF	TGTGCCTCCGCCCGCAGGGGAATGGTTCGCGAGCAGTACTTC
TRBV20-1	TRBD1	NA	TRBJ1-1	CGAREGTGDINTEAFF	TGCGGTGCTAGGGAGGGGACAGGGGATATTAACACTGAAGCTTTCTTT
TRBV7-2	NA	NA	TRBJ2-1	CASSIAVTYNEQFF	TGTGCCAGCAGCATAGCGGTTACCTACAATGAGCAGTTCTTC
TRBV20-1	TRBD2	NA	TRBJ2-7	CSARLQGTSGYNEQYF	TGCAGTGCTCGTCTTCAAGGGACTAGCGGCTACAATGAGCAGTACTTC
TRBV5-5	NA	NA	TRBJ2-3	CASSPALGRGLIQPDTQYF	TGTGCCAGCAGCCCCGCCCTCGGCCGGGGGCTTATACAACCGGATACGCAGTATTTT
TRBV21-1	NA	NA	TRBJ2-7	CASSKVVRQTYEQYF	TGTGCCAGCAGCAAAGTGGTGAGACAGACCTACGAGCAGTACTTC
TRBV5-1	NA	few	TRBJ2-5	CASSISGHQETQYF	TGCGCCAGCAGCATTAGCGGACACCAAGAGACCCAGTACTTC
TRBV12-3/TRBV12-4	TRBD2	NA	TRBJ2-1	CASSLVGLANEQFF	TGTGCCAGCAGTTTAGTGGGACTAGCCAATGAGCAGTTCTTC
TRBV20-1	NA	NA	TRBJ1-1	CSAQIGGNTEAFF	TGCAGTGCCCAGATAGGGGGGAACACTGAAGCTTTCTTT
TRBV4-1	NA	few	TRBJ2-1	CASSQEGQFYNEQFF	TGCGCCAGCAGCCAAGAAGGACAGTTCTACAATGAGCAGTTCTTC
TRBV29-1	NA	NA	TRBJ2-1	CSVGGGAGTYNEQFF	TGCAGCGTTGGAGGCGGGGCCGGCACATACAATGAGCAGTTCTTC
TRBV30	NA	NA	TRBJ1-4	CACPDSTNEKLFF	TGTGCCTGCCCAGATTCAACTAATGAAAAACTGTTTTTT
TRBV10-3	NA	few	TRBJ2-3	CAISDVGGTDTQYF	TGTGCCATCAGTGACGTCGGGGGCACAGATACGCAGTATTTT
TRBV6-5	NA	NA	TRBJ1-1	CASSYSTGGRSFF	TGTGCCAGCAGTTACTCGACTGGCGGGAGGTCTTTCTTT
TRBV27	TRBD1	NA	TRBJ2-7	CASSLGQEWNEQYF	TGTGCCAGCAGTTTGGGACAGGAGTGGAACGAGCAGTACTTC
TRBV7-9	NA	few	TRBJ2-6	CASSLEASSTGVLTF	TGTGCCAGCAGCTTAGAGGCCAGTTCGACGGGCGTCCTGACTTTC
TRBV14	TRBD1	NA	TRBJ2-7	CASSQDRGTGNAEQYF	TGTGCCAGCAGCCAAGATCGTGGGACAGGGAACGCCGAGCAGTACTTC
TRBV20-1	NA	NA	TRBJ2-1	CSAREGPNNYNEQFF	TGCAGTGCTAGAGAGGGGCCGAACAATTACAATGAGCAGTTCTTC
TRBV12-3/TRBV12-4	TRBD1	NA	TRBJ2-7	CASSRGQGASEQYF	TGTGCCAGCAGTCGGGGACAGGGGGCAAGCGAGCAGTACTTC
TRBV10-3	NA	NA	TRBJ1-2	CAISAPQGIYGYTF	TGTGCCATCAGTGCGCCACAGGGAATCTATGGCTACACCTTC
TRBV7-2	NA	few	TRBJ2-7	CASSPTVAGAHEQYF	TGTGCCAGCAGCCCTACAGTCGCGGGGGCCCACGAGCAGTACTTC
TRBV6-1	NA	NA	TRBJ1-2	CASSSSAGYTF	TGTGCCAGCAGTTCCTCCGCGGGCTACACCTTC
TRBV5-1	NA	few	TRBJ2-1	CASSPTIRLGYNEQFF	TGCGCCAGCAGCCCCACGATTAGGCTGGGGTACAATGAGCAGTTCTTC
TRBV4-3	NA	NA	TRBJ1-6	CASSQDPDPRIDSPPHF	TGCGCCAGCAGCCAAGATCCCGACCCGAGGATAGATTCACCCCCCCACTTT
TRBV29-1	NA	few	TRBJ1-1	CSARRGGGTEAFF	TGCAGCGCGAGGCGCGGGGGAGGCACTGAAGCTTTCTTT
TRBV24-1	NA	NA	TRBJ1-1	CATSDTWGEAFF	TGTGCCACCAGTGATACATGGGGGGAGGCTTTCTTT
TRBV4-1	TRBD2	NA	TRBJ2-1	CASSQDEGSGGSNEQFF	TGCGCCAGCAGCCAAGATGAAGGTAGCGGGGGAAGCAATGAGCAGTTCTTC
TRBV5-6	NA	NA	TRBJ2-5	CASSPMTGPPIETQYF	TGTGCCAGCAGCCCAATGACAGGTCCGCCGATAGAGACCCAGTACTTC
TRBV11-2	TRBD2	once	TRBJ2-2	CASATTSGITGELFF	TGTGCCAGTGCTACGACTAGCGGAATAACCGGGGAGCTGTTTTTT
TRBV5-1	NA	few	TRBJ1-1	CASSLMERTEAFF	TGCGCCAGCAGCTTGATGGAGAGGACTGAAGCTTTCTTT